This T cell receptor beta chain is from a study of cytomegalovirus exposure and HLA in healthy donors. Study observations and caveats: Associated with cytomegalovirus, according to the listing, were 150 to 200 TCR beta chains. In a later analysis, an Asian-associated ancestry cluster reportedly showed fewer N-insertions than the 666-donor mean. The study found most TCR sequences rare, yet found some public TCRs in many donors.

The PCR made use of 60 Vbeta and 13 Jbeta primers. Source study methods: In a later analysis, some 10 million of around 75 million unique beta chains occurred in at least two donors. The repertoire was sequenced with immunoSEQ multiplex PCR; TCRdb's copy has only in-frame clones and lacks some. V and J calls and clone size are copied from that table; D and trimming were computed from the DNA. The sample has tens of thousands of clones. As regards this clone: Its antigen is currently unknown.

Losses at the gene ends were 4 bases for V and 8 bases for J; bases not matched to a gene: 11. Germline V gene data show CDR1 as MNHEY and CDR2 as SVGAGI. The CDR3 has 15 residues. The receptor was isolated from a man aged 35-49 years in good health and CMV-seropositive. The J gene is TRBJ2-1, the V gene TRBV6-5, with TRBD2 matching 7 bases. The sequenced material came from PBMCs. Here the CDR3 reads CASSSPSGTVHEQFF. The CDR3 nucleotides are TGTGCCAGCAGTTCCCCCAGCGGGACCGTCCATGAGCAGTTCTTC.